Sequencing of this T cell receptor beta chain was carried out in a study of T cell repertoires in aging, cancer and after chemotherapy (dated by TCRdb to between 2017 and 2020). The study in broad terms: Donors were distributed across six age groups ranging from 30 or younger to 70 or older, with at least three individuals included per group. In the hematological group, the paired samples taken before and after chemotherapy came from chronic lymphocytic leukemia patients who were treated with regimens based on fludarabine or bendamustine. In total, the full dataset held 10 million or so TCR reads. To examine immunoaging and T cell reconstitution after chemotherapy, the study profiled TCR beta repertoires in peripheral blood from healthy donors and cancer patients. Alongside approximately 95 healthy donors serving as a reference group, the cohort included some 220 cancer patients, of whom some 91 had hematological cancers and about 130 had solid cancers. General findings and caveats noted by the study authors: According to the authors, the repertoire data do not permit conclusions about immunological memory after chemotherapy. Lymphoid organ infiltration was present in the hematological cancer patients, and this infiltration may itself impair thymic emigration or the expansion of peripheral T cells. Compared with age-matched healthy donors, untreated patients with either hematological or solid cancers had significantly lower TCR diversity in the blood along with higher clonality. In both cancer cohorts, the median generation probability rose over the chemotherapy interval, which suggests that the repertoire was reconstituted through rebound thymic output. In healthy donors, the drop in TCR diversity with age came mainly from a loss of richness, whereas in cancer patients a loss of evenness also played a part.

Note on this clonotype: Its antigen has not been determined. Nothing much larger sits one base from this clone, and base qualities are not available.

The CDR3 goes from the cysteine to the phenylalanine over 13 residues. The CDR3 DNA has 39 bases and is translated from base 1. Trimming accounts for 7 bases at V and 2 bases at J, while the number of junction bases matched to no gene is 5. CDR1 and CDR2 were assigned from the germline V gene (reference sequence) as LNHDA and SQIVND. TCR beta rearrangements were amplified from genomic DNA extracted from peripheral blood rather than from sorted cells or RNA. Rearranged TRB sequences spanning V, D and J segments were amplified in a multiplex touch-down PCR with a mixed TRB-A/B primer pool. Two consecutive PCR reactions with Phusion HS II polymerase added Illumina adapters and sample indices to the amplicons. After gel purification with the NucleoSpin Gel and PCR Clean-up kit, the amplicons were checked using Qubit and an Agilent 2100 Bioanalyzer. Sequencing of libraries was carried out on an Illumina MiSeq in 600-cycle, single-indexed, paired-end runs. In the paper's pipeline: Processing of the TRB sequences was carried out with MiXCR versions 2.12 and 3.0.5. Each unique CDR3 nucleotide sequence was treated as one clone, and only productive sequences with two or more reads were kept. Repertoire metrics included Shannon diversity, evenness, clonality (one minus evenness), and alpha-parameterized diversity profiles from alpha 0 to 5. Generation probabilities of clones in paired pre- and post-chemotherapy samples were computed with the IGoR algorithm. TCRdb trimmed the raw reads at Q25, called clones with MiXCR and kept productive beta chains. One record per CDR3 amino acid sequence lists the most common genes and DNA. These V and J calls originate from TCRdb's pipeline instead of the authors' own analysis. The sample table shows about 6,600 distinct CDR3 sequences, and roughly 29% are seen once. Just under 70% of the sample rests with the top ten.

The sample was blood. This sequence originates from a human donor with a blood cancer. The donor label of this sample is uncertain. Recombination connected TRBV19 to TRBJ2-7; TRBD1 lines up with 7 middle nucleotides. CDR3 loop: CASTGTAAYEQYF. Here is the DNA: TGTGCCAGTACCGGGACAGCAGCCTACGAGCAGTACTTC.